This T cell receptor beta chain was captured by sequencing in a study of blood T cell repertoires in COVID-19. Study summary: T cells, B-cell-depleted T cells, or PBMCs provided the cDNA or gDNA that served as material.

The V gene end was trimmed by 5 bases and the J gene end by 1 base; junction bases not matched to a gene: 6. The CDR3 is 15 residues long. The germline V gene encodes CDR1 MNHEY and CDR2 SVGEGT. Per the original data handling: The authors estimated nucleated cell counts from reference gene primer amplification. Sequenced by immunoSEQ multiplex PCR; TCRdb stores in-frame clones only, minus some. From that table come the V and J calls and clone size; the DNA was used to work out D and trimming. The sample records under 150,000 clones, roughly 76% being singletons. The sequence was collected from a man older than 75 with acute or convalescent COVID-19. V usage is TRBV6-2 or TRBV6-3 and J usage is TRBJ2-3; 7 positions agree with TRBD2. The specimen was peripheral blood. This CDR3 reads CASSNQRGGTDTQYF. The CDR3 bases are TGTGCCAGCAGTAATCAGCGGGGCGGCACAGATACGCAGTATTTT.